This T cell receptor (beta chain) was retrieved from a study of blood T cell repertoires in COVID-19. Per germline, CDR1 SQVTM and CDR2 ANQGSEA. The CDR3 contains 11 residues. V shed 4 bases and J shed 3 bases, with 5 bases lying between them. How the authors handled the data: The assay estimated nucleated cells by amplifying reference gene primers. The repertoire was sequenced with immunoSEQ multiplex PCR; TCRdb's copy has only in-frame clones and lacks some. The D gene and trimming were derived from the DNA, and the V and J assignments and clone size from that table. Altogether 370,000 or so clones are present, around 87% being singletons, with the ten largest covering 1% to 1.5%. Living in 25 or so US areas, the participants were between about 18 and 100 years of age.

J is TRBJ2-3 and V is TRBV29-1; D not resolved. Sequencing was done on a sample of PBMCs or T cells enriched from blood (not recorded which). This receptor was obtained from a man between 25 and 39 years old who had recovered from COVID-19. The CDR3 loop reads CSVVYTDTQYF. CDR3 coding DNA: TGCAGCGTTGTTTATACAGATACGCAGTATTTT.